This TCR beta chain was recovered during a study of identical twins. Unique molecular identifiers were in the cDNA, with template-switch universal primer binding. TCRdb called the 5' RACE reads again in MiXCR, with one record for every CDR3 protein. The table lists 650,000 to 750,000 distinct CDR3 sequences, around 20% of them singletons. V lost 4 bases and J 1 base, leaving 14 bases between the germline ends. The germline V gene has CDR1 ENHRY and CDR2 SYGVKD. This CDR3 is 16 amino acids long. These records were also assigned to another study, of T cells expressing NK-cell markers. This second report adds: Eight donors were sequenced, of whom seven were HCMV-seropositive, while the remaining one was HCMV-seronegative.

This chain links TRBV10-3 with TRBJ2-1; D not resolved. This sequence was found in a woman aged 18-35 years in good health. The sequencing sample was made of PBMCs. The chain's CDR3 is CAISGGVGRSYNEQFF. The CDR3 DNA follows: TGTGCCATCAGTGGTGGGGTAGGAAGATCCTACAATGAGCAGTTCTTC.